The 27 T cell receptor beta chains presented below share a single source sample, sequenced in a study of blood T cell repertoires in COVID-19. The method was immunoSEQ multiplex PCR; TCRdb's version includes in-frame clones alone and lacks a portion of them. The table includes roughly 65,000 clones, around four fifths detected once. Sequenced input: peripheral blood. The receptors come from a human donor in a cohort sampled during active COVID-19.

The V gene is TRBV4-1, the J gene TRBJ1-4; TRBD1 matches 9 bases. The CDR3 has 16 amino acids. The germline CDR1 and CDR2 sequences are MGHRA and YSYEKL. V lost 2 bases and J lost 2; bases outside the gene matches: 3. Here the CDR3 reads CASSQRQGDTNEKLFF. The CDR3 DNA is TGCGCCAGCAGCCAAAGACAGGGGGACACTAATGAAAAACTGTTTTTT.

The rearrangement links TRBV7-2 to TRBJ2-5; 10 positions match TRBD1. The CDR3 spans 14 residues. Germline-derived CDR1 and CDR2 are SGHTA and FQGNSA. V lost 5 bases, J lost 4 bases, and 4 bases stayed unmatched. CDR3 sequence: CASSPDRGLETQYF. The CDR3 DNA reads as TGTGCCAGCAGCCCTGACAGGGGGCTAGAGACCCAGTACTTC.

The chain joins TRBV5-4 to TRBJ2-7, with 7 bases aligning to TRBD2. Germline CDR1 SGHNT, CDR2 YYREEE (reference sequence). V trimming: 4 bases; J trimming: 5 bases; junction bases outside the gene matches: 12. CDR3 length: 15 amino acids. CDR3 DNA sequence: TGTGCCAGCAGCCCACCCTGGGGGGGTAAGAACGAGCAGTACTTC. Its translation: CASSPPWGGKNEQYF.

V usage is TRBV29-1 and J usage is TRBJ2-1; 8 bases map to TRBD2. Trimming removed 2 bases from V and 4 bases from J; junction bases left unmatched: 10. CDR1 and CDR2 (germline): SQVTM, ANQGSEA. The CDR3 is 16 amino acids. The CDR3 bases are TGCAGCGTTGAAAATCCTTTGCGGGGGGAGTACAATGAGCAGTTCTTC. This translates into CSVENPLRGEYNEQFF.

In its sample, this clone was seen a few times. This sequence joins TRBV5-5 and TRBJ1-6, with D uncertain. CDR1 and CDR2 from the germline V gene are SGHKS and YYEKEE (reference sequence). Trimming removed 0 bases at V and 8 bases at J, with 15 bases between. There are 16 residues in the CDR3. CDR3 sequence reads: CASSLDPLWLDSPLHF. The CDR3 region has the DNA TGTGCCAGCAGCTTGGATCCCTTGTGGTTAGATTCACCCCTCCACTTT.

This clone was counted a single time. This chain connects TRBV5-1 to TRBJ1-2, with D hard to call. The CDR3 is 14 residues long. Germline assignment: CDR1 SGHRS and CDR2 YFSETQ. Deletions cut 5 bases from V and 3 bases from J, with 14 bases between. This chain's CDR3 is CASSTTPGDYGYTF. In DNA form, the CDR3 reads TGCGCCAGCAGTACAACCCCGGGAGACTATGGCTACACCTTC.

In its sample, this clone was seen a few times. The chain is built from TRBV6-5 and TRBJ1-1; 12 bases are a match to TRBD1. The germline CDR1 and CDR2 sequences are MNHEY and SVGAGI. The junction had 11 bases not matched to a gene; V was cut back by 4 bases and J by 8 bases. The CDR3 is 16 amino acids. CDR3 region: CASSSTPGQGALEAFF. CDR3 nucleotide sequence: TGTGCCAGCAGTTCCACTCCGGGACAGGGGGCCCTCGAAGCTTTCTTT.

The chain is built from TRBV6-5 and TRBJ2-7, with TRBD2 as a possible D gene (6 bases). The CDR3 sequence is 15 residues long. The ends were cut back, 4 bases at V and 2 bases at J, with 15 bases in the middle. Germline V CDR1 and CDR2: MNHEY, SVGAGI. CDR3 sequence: CASSWDYTGAYEQYF. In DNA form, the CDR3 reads TGTGCCAGCAGTTGGGATTACACGGGAGCCTACGAGCAGTACTTC.

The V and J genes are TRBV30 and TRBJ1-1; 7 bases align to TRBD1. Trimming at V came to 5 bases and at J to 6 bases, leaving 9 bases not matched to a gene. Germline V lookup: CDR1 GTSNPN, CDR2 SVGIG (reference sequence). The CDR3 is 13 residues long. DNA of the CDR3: TGTGCCTGGGAAGAGACAGGGACGTCTGAAGCTTTCTTT. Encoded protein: CAWEETGTSEAFF.

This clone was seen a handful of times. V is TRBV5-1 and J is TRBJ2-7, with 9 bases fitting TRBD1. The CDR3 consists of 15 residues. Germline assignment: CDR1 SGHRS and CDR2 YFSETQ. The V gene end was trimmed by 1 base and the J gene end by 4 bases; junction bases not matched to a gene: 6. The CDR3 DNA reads TGCGCCAGCAGCTTGCGGGGACAGGGAGCGTACGAGCAGTACTTC. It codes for CASSLRGQGAYEQYF.

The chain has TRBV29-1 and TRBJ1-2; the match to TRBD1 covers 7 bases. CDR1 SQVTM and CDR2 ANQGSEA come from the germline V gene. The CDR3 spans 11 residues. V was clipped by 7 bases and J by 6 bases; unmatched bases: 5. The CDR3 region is CSDDRENGYTF. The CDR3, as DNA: TGCAGCGACGACAGGGAGAATGGCTACACCTTC. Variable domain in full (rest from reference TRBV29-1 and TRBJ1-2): SAVISQKPSRDICQRGTSLTIQCQVDSQVTMMFWYRQQPGQSLTLIATANQGSEATYESGFVIDKFPISRPNLTFSTLTVSNMSPEDSSIYLCSDDRENGYTFGSGTRLTVV.

CDR3 loop: CASSNSPRETQYF. CDR3 bases: TGTGCCAGCAGCAACTCGCCCAGGGAGACCCAGTACTTC. The chain uses TRBV7-3 and TRBJ2-5, with unresolved D. CDR3 length: 13 residues. V was cut by 5 bases and J by 5 bases, with 12 bases left in between. Germline values: CDR1 SGHTA, CDR2 FQGTGA.

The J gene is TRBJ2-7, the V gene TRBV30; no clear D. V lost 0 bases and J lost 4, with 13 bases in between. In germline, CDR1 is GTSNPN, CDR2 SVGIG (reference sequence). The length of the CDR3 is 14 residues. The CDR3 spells CAWSVAGSYYEQYF. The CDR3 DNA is TGTGCCTGGAGTGTAGCAGGAAGTTATTACGAGCAGTACTTC. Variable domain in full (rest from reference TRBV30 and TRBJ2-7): SQTIHQWPATLVQPVGSPLSLECTVEGTSNPNLYWYRQAAGRGLQLLFYSVGIGQISSEVPQNLSASRPQDRQFILSSKKLLLSDSGFYLCAWSVAGSYYEQYFGPGTRLTVT.

CDR3 sequence (DNA): TGTGCCAGCAGTCCCGACAGGGGATTTTTCCAGCCCCAGCATTTT. It codes for CASSPDRGFFQPQHF. The V gene is TRBV7-8, the J gene TRBJ1-5; 8 nucleotides line up with TRBD1. Germline-derived CDR1 and CDR2 are SGHVS and FQNEAQ. This CDR3 comprises 15 residues. V was pared by 6 bases and J by 7 bases, with 11 bases of the junction left unmatched.

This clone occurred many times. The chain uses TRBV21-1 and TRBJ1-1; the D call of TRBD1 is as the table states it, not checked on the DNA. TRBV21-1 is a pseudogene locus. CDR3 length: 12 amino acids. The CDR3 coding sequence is TGTGCCAGCAGCAGGGACAGCACTGAAGCTTTCTTT. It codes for CASSRDSTEAFF.

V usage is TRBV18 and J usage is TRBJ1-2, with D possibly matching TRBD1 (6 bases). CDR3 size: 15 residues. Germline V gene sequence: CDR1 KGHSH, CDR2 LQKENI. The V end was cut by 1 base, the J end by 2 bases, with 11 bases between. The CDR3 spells CASSPRVDRNYGYTF. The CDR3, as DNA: TGTGCCAGCTCACCACGCGTTGACAGGAACTATGGCTACACCTTC.

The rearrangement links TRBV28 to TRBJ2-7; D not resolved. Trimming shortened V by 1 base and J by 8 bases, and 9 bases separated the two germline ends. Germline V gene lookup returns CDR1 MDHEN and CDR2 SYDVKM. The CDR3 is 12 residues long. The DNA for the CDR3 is TGTGCCAGCAGTTTATACACAACCAAGCAGTACTTC. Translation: CASSLYTTKQYF.

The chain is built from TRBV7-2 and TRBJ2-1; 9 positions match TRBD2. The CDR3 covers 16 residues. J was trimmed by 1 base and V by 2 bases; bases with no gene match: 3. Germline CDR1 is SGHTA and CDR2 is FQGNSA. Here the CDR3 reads CASSLQAGGSYNEQFF. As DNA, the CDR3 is TGTGCCAGCAGCTTACAGGCGGGGGGGTCCTACAATGAGCAGTTCTTC.

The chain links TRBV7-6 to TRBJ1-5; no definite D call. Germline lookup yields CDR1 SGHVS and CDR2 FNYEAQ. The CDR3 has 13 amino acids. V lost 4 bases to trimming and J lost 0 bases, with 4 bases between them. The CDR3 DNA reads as TGTGCCAGCAGCTCAATTAGCAATCAGCCCCAGCATTTT. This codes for CASSSISNQPQHF.

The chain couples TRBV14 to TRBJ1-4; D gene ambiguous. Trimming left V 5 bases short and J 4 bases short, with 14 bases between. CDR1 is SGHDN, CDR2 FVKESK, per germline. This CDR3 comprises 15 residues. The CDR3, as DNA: TGTGCCAGCAGCTCCAGTCGTCGCTTTAATGAAAAACTGTTTTTT. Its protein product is CASSSSRRFNEKLFF.

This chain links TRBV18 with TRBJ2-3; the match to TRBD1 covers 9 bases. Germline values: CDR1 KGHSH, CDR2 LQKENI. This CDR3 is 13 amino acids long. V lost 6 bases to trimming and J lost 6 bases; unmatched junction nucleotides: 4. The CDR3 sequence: CASSDRGGDTQYF. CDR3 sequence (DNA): TGTGCCAGCTCGGACAGGGGCGGGGATACGCAGTATTTT.

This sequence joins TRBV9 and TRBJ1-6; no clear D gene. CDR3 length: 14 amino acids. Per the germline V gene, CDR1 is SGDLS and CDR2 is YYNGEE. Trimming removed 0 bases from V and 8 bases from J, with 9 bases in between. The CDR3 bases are TGTGCCAGCAGCGTAGTGGAGGGCTATTCACCCCTCCACTTT. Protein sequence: CASSVVEGYSPLHF.

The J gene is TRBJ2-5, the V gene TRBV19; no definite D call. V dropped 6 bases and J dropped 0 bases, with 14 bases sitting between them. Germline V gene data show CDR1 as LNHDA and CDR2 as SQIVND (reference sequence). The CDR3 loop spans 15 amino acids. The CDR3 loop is CASSPGWMHQETQYF. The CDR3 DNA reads TGTGCCAGTAGCCCAGGATGGATGCACCAAGAGACCCAGTACTTC.

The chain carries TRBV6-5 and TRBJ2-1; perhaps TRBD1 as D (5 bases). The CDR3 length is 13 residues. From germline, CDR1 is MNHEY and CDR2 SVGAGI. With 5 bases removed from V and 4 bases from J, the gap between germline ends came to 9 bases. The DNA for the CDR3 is TGTGCCAGCAGTCTTCAGGGTTACAATGAGCAGTTCTTC. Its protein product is CASSLQGYNEQFF.

The CDR3 region has the DNA TGTGCCAGTAGCCAGGGAGGGCAGCCCCAGCATTTT. Protein product: CASSQGGQPQHF. The chain links TRBV19 to TRBJ1-5; D is possibly TRBD1 (5 bases). Trimming shortened V by 6 bases and J by 7 bases, and 10 bases separated the two germline ends. The CDR3 extends over 12 amino acids. Germline V gene data show CDR1 as LNHDA and CDR2 as SQIVND (reference sequence).

Written as DNA, the CDR3 is TGTGCCAGCAGCTCCGGGACTAGCGGGTTCGTCTCCTACGAGCAGTACTTC. It codes for CASSSGTSGFVSYEQYF. The chain recombines TRBV3-1 (or the pseudogene TRBV3-2) with TRBJ2-7; 12 positions agree with TRBD2. CDR3 size: 17 residues. Trimming cost V 5 bases and J 0 bases; bases outside gene matches: 8. In germline, CDR1 is LGHDT, CDR2 YNNKEL (reference sequence).

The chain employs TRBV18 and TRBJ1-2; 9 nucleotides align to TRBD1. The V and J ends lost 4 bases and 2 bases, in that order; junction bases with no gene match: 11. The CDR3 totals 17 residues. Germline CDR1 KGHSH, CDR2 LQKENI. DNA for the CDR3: TGTGCCAGCTCACGAACAGGGGGCAACACGGCGAACTATGGCTACACCTTC. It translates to CASSRTGGNTANYGYTF.